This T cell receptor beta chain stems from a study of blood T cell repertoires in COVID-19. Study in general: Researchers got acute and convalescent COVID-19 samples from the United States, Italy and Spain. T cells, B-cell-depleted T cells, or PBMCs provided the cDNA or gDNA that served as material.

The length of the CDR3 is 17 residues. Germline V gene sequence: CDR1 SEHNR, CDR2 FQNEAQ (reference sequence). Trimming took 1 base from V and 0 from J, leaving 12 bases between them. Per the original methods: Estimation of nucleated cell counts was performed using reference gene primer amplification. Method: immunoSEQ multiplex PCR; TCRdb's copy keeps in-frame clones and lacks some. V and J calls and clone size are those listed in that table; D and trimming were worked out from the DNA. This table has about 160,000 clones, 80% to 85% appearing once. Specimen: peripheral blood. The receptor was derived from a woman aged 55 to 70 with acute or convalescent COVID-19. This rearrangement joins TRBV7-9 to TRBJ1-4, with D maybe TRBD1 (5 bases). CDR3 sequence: CASSLVLGPTTNEKLFF. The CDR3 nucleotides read TGTGCCAGCAGCTTAGTCCTGGGGCCAACAACTAATGAAAAACTGTTTTTT.